This T cell receptor beta chain emerged from a study of T cell changes during pregnancy in multiple sclerosis. Profiling relied on immunoSEQ multiplex PCR, and the TCRdb table lists in-frame clones only, not all of them. The sample lists 20,000 to 30,000 clones, around nine tenths seen once, with 0.65% to 0.85% in the top ten. This CDR3 has 14 residues. Germline V gives CDR1 SGHRS, CDR2 YFSETQ. J was trimmed by 4 bases and V by 4 bases; bases with no gene match: 4. The sample here was CD4+ T cells from peripheral blood mononuclear cells, taken in the first trimester of pregnancy. V is TRBV5-1 and J is TRBJ2-7, with 11 bases fitting TRBD1. The receptor was derived from a female donor in good health, enrolled as a control in a pregnancy study. This CDR3 is CASSVRDRGYEQYF. DNA of the CDR3: TGCGCCAGCAGCGTCCGGGACAGGGGGTACGAGCAGTACTTC.